This T cell receptor (beta chain) came from a study of human T cells and chemical hapten exposure (dated by TCRdb to 2020 to 2022). Concerning the study at large: For sensitization, 2% DPC in acetone was applied to an approximately 2 cm by approximately 2 cm area of upper inner arm skin. Patients additionally received weekly therapeutic DPC doses to the scalp throughout the approximately 25-week study period. Patch testing was performed on the upper back with Finn chambers containing 0.01% DPC, and the patch tests were scored after 6 days according to International Contact Dermatitis Research Group standards. The patient cohort, mostly female, included alopecia areata with under or over 50% scalp involvement, alopecia totalis and alopecia universalis. Libraries were pooled for sequencing, and per-sample TCR yields varied mainly because of small differences in library volumes within the pool. The study tracked peripheral blood TCR repertoire changes in vivo during primary and secondary sensitization to the hapten diphenylcyclopropenone (DPC) in alopecia patients. Blood samples were taken from patients before sensitization (week 0) and then at 2, 6 and about 24 weeks after DPC sensitization. Roughly 30 alopecia patients provided blood for TCR sequencing at one to four time points (pre-sensitization, 2, 6 and 24 weeks). Study-level results and caveats: Significantly more large CDR3 similarity clusters were formed by expanded TCRs than by pre-sensitization or healthy control sets, consistent with antigen-driven responses. A positive correlation was found between the number of PT1 expanded TCRs and patch test score, with significance reached at thresholds 8, 16 and 32 but not 4. Repeated subsampling changed both the strength of the expansion versus patch-test correlation and the threshold at which that correlation became significant. DPC sensitization did not change how many TCRs were above 1 in 1000 frequency, and no evidence was found of alterations in global repertoire structure. Alopecia, a presumed autoimmune disease, was present in all patients, so the immune response of the patients might differ from that of healthy individuals.

The CDR3 numbers 13 residues from cysteine through phenylalanine. Solely the CDR3 DNA is kept, with 39 bases framed from the first base. CDR1 SGHRS and CDR2 YFSETQ were looked up in the germline V gene. V is cut by 4 bases and J by 2 bases, and the space between the germline ends is 10 bases. What the time point label conveys for this sample: pre-sensitization, week 0. What the treatment or condition label conveys for this sample: therapeutic diphenylcyclopropenone sensitization with weekly scalp DPC. At each patch-test visit, blood was drawn before the patch test was applied. To be eligible, patients had to be aged 18 to 70, diagnosed with alopecia and judged suitable for DPC therapy, while pregnant patients were excluded. Unfractionated whole blood was collected in Tempus Blood RNA tubes, and total RNA was extracted from that blood. As concerns this clonotype: Its antigen is currently not known. Nothing much larger sits one base from this clone, and base qualities are not available.

The library came from RACE. TCRdb lists the instrument as NextSeq 500. During library preparation, unique molecular identifiers were attached to individual cDNA molecules so that TCRs could be counted in a quantitative, reproducible way. Both TCR alpha and TCR beta chains were sequenced from each blood RNA sample. In the authors' own workflow: The median number of TCRs per sample was 95,638, ranging from roughly 20,000 to 700,000. V, J and CDR3 annotation of the TCR reads was performed with the Decombinator software suite. To make PS versus PT1 abundance plots, every sample was subsampled to the same number of TCRs (28,000). TCRs were defined as expanded if absent before sensitization and observed at least eight times at the 2-week time point. TCRdb handled the public reads itself, with Q25 trimming in fastp and clone calling in MiXCR, and kept productive beta chains. Each CDR3 protein gets just one entry, which takes the most common genes and DNA from the rows behind it. TCRdb assigned the V and J calls; the authors' analysis was not used. The sample table shows about 110,000 distinct CDR3 sequences, and 10% to 15% are seen once. Of the sample, 1.5% to 2% is held by the ten largest clones.

Recombination connected TRBV5-1 to TRBJ2-7; no D segment can be confidently identified. Sample: whole blood, taken in connection with sensitization to the hapten diphenylcyclopropenone (DPC). The sequence was collected from a woman aged 45-59 years with alopecia areata. Some clones in this sample may be carry-over from other donors' samples. The CDR3: CASSTSEAYEQYF. The DNA sequence reads TGCGCCAGCAGCACCAGTGAAGCCTACGAGCAGTACTTC.